The T cell receptor (beta chain) under discussion was sequenced for a study of regulatory T cells in long-lasting Graves disease. The time point: newly diagnosed GD, antithyroid drugs for less than 3 months. The TCR library was prepared using RNA isolated from PBMCs. Researchers made TCR beta libraries by using iRepertoire HTBI primers and running Arm-PCR on CDR3 regions. In TCRdb, the multiplex PCR reads were re-called with MiXCR into one record per CDR3 protein. The table records 500,000 or so distinct CDR3 sequences, around 15% of them present only once. The V end was cut by 6 bases, the J end by 4 bases, with 15 bases between. This CDR3 is built from 14 residues. Germline V lookup: CDR1 LNHDA, CDR2 SQIVND (reference sequence). This clonotype occurred a few times. Its antigen is unknown. Study-wide points: Persistent cases favored TRBV28, TRBJ1-2 and TRBJ2-5. Accuracy might have suffered from few samples. Between persistent patients, a few thousand public clonotypes were shared, exceeding the 900 to 1,000 shared between new patients.

The sample also formed part of further work on T cells in Graves' hyperthyroidism and ophthalmopathy. As that study records: Clinicians diagnosed patients from clinical symptoms, serum thyroxine and TRAb, thyroid ultrasound and orbital computed tomography.

The chain employs TRBV19 and TRBJ2-5; D may correspond to TRBD1 or TRBD2 (5 bases each). The sample consisted of peripheral blood mononuclear cells (PBMCs), taken at new diagnosis, from a patient treated with antithyroid drugs. The sequence was collected from a man aged 40-49 years with Graves disease. CDR3 DNA sequence: TGTGCCAGTAGGAGTGGGACGTCTTTAGAGACCCAGTACTTC. Its protein product is CASRSGTSLETQYF.